This T cell receptor beta chain comes out of a study of shared clonotypes between healthy human individuals. Findings and limits, study-wide: Sampling used blood alone; tissue repertoires probably differ. Depth of sequencing was expected to influence donor clonotype sharing.

Positive CCR7 selection of CD45RO-negative cells yielded the naive CD8 cells, and terminally differentiated effector memory CD45RA+ cells were excluded. Using immunoSEQ multiplex PCR, the repertoire was profiled, and TCRdb retains in-frame clones only, with some absent. The sample shows some 2 million clones, about 95% of them seen only once. This clone was counted between two and nine times. As yet, its antigen is unknown. V lost 0 bases to trimming and J lost 13 bases, with 16 bases between them. CDR1 is MGHRA and CDR2 is YSYEKL in the germline V gene. The CDR3 is 15 residues long. The sample taken for sequencing was naive CD8+ T cells sorted from blood. The chain is built from TRBV4-1 and TRBJ1-6; D possibly corresponds to TRBD1 (5 bases). This sequence originates from a man aged 18-30 years in good health. The CDR3 loop reads CASSQEVSGRGPLHF. The DNA for the CDR3 is TGCGCCAGCAGCCAAGAGGTATCAGGCCGGGGCCCCCTCCACTTT.